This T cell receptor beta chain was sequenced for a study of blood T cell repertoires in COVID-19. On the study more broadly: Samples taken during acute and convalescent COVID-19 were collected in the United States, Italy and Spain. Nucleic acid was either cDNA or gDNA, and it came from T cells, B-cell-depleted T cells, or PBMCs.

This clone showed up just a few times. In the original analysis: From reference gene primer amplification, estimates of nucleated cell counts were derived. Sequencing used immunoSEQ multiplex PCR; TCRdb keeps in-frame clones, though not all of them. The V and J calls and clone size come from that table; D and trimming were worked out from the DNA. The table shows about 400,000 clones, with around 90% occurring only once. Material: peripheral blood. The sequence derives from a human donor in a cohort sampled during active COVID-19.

The CDR3 nucleotides read TGTGCCTGGAGGTCAGGGAGGGATTCACCCCTCCACTTT. This gives the protein CAWRSGRDSPLHF. The chain has TRBV30 and TRBJ1-6, with TRBD1 as a possible D gene (5 bases). Trimming cost V 3 bases and J 8 bases, with 11 bases left between them. Germline V gives CDR1 GTSNPN, CDR2 SVGIG (reference sequence). CDR3 length: 13 residues. The full variable domain, completed using reference TRBV30 and TRBJ1-6, is SQTIHQWPATLVQPVGSPLSLECTVEGTSNPNLYWYRQAAGRGLQLLFYSVGIGQISSEVPQNLSASRPQDRQFILSSKKLLLSDSGFYLCAWRSGRDSPLHFGNGTRLTVT.